A single sample is the source of the 2 T cell receptor beta chains below, sequenced in a study of vaccination and CD4 T cells after COVID-19. Treatment in this sample: roughly nine-day PBMC culture with coronavirus spike peptide pools or control peptides (ViraFEST assay). For these TCRs, the target antigens are not known. With the Oncomine TCR Beta short-read assay, DNA from cultured CD4+ T cells was sequenced. TCRdb analysed the PCR reads with MiXCR anew, one entry per CDR3 protein. The sample has about 18,000 distinct CDR3 sequences; roughly 46% are singletons. Source: CD4+ T cells from blood, cultured in vitro, taken before SARS-CoV-2 vaccination. The receptors shown here come from a human donor who had recovered from COVID-19.

This clonotype occurred a few times. The chain uses TRBV15 and TRBJ2-3; D might be TRBD1 or TRBD2, each matching 5 bases. Germline V lookup: CDR1 LNHNV, CDR2 YYDKDF (reference sequence). Trimming left V 8 bases short and J 2 bases short, with 14 bases between. The CDR3 runs to 14 residues. The DNA for the CDR3 is TGTGCCACCGGCTCGAGGGGCCCCACAGATACGCAGTATTTT. Translating it yields CATGSRGPTDTQYF.

This clonotype was seen more than once but under ten times. The rearrangement links TRBV20-1 to TRBJ2-7; 7 bases map to TRBD1. CDR3 length: 15 residues. Germline V gives CDR1 DFQATT, CDR2 SNEGSKA (reference sequence). The V segment lost 5 bases and the J segment 1 base; nucleotides outside the gene matches: 11. CDR3 coding DNA: TGCAGTGCTGGAGTGGACAGGCGTATATCCTACGAGCAGTACTTC. Translation gives CSAGVDRRISYEQYF.